This T cell receptor beta chain was profiled in a study of T-cell reconstitution after alpha-beta-depleted transplantation in children. Unique molecular identifiers were used in preparing the TCRbeta library. TCRdb itself ran the PCR reads through MiXCR, one entry per CDR3 protein. Among some 520,000 distinct CDR3 sequences, 30% to 35% were seen once, and the ten largest hold 2% to 2.5%. CDR1 DFQATT and CDR2 SNEGSKA come from the germline V gene (reference sequence). CDR3 length equals 14 residues. Trimming stripped 3 bases from V and 4 bases from J, with 12 bases between. Source: PBMCs from the stem cell graft donor, taken from the stem cell graft. The chain recombines TRBV20-1 with TRBJ1-4; TRBD1 is a possible D gene (5 bases). The TCR was taken from a human donor who donated a stem cell graft to a child with aplastic anemia. In DNA, the CDR3 is TGCAGTGCTAGCAGCGGGACCCTTAATGAAAAACTGTTTTTT. Its translation: CSASSGTLNEKLFF.